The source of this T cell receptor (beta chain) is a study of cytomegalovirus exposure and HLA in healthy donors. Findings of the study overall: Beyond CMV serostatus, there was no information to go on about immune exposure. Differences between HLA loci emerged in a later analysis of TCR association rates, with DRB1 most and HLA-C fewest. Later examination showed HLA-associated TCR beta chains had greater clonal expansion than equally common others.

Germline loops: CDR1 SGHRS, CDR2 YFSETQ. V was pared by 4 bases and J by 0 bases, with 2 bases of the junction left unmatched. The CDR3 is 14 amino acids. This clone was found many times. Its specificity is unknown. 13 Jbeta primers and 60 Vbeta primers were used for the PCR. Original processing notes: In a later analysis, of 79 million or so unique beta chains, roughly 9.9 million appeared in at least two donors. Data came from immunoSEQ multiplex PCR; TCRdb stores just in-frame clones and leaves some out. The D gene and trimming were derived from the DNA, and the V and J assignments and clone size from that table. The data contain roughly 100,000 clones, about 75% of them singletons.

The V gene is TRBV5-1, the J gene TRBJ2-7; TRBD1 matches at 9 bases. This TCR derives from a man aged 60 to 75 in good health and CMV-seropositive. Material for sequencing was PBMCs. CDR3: CASSGTGSSYEQYF. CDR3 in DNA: TGCGCCAGCAGCGGGACAGGGAGCTCCTACGAGCAGTACTTC.